Listed below are T cell receptor beta chains from one sample, sequenced in a study of Ad26.COV2.S vaccination and SARS-CoV-2 variants. The assay was immunoSEQ multiplex PCR, and TCRdb's table has in-frame clones only and misses some. The table shows about 480,000 clones, with around 88% occurring only once. The source was peripheral blood, collected in a trial of Ad26.COV2.S vaccine versus placebo. These receptors were taken from a person between 18 and 65 years old who received the Ad26.COV2.S COVID-19 vaccine or a placebo. Each CDR3 is given with its conserved first and last residue. D genes are given only for firm matches. Only part of the rows carry a size: once, few, many, or a class if the clone is expanded.

clone size	J gene	D gene	CDR3 length	V gene	CDR3 protein	CDR3 DNA
NA	TRBJ2-1	TRBD2	13	TRBV19	CASTVGGRREQFF	TGTGCCAGTACTGTAGGCGGGAGACGAGAGCAGTTCTTC
NA	TRBJ2-7	TRBD2	15	TRBV29-1	CSVEDGLAGVGEQYF	TGCAGCGTTGAAGATGGACTAGCGGGAGTGGGTGAGCAGTACTTC
NA	TRBJ1-2	NA	14	TRBV6-2/TRBV6-3	CASSYPDRDYGYTF	TGTGCCAGCAGTTACCCAGATAGAGACTATGGCTACACCTTC
NA	TRBJ2-7	TRBD1	15	TRBV7-9	CASIPPGTGSYEQYF	TGTGCCAGCATTCCCCCCGGGACAGGATCCTACGAGCAGTACTTC
NA	TRBJ2-3	NA	17	TRBV7-9	CASSPLPPLANTDTQYF	TGTGCCAGCAGCCCCCTCCCCCCACTAGCCAACACAGATACGCAGTATTTT
NA	TRBJ1-5	NA	13	TRBV30	CAWSGQGSQPQHF	TGTGCCTGGAGTGGCCAAGGCAGTCAGCCCCAGCATTTT
NA	TRBJ2-5	NA	16	TRBV28	CASSPQGLVRQETQYF	TGTGCCAGCAGCCCGCAGGGTCTTGTACGGCAAGAGACCCAGTACTTC
NA	TRBJ2-7	TRBD2	14	TRBV6-5	CASSLAGGPYEQYF	TGTGCCAGCAGCCTAGCGGGAGGGCCCTACGAGCAGTACTTC
NA	TRBJ2-1	NA	15	TRBV9	CASSVAMDFYNEQFF	TGTGCCAGCAGCGTAGCTATGGACTTTTACAATGAGCAGTTCTTC
once	TRBJ1-2	TRBD1	12	TRBV5-5	CASGQGFDGYTF	TGTGCCAGCGGACAGGGCTTTGATGGCTACACCTTC
NA	TRBJ2-1	TRBD2	13	TRBV6-5	CASSRIAGVEQFF	TGTGCCAGCAGTCGAATAGCGGGAGTGGAGCAGTTCTTC
NA	TRBJ1-1	NA	12	TRBV5-5	CASSLVLTEAFF	TGTGCCAGCAGCTTGGTCCTAACTGAAGCTTTCTTT
NA	TRBJ2-7	NA	15	TRBV7-8	CASSLAGGRRYEQYF	TGTGCCAGCAGCTTAGCAGGGGGACGGAGGTACGAGCAGTACTTC
NA	TRBJ2-6	TRBD2	16	TRBV28	CASSPLGLAGANVLTF	TGTGCCAGCAGTCCACTCGGACTAGCTGGGGCCAACGTCCTGACTTTC
once	TRBJ2-1	TRBD2	15	TRBV9	CASSKGLAGGNEQFF	TGTGCCAGCAGCAAAGGACTAGCGGGAGGGAATGAGCAGTTCTTC
NA	TRBJ1-5	NA	13	TRBV29-1	CSVAGGGNQPQHF	TGCAGCGTTGCGGGGGGGGGAAATCAGCCCCAGCATTTT
once	TRBJ2-7	TRBD2	15	TRBV4-2	CASSLLRGGSYEQYF	TGTGCCAGCAGCCTCCTAAGAGGCGGGAGCTACGAGCAGTACTTC
NA	TRBJ1-5	NA	14	TRBV6-6	CAATGRGSNQPQHF	TGTGCCGCCACAGGGCGGGGGAGCAATCAGCCCCAGCATTTT
NA	TRBJ2-1	NA	14	TRBV4-2	CASSVVVSYNEQFF	TGTGCCAGCAGTGTGGTAGTCTCCTACAATGAGCAGTTCTTC
few	TRBJ1-5	TRBD1	15	TRBV9	CASSTLGQVNQPQHF	TGTGCCAGCAGCACATTGGGACAGGTCAATCAGCCCCAGCATTTT
NA	TRBJ2-3	NA	14	TRBV10-3	CAISVQPGGDTQYF	TGTGCCATCAGTGTCCAGCCGGGCGGGGATACGCAGTATTTT
NA	TRBJ1-1	NA	15	TRBV28	CASSLYGGSNTEAFF	TGTGCCAGCAGTTTATATGGTGGGTCGAACACTGAAGCTTTCTTT
NA	TRBJ2-7	NA	14	TRBV6-5	CASSYSKGVDEQYF	TGTGCCAGCAGTTACTCGAAGGGTGTCGACGAGCAGTACTTC
NA	TRBJ1-2	NA	13	TRBV30	CAWSQTDSYGYTF	TGTGCCTGGAGTCAAACAGACAGCTATGGCTACACCTTC
NA	TRBJ2-1	NA	18	TRBV18	CASSPRRAWPPSGNEQFF	TGTGCCAGCTCACCAAGGAGAGCCTGGCCACCGTCGGGCAATGAGCAGTTCTTC
NA	TRBJ1-2	NA	15	TRBV21-1	CASSTGRQGVYGYTF	TGTGCCAGCAGCACGGGACGCCAGGGGGTCTATGGCTACACCTTC
NA	TRBJ2-3	NA	12	TRBV21-1	CARSHGSDTQYF	TGTGCCAGGTCACATGGGTCAGATACGCAGTATTTT
NA	TRBJ2-5	TRBD1	13	TRBV12-3/TRBV12-4	CASSQGQKETQYF	TGTGCCAGCAGCCAGGGACAGAAAGAGACCCAGTACTTC
NA	TRBJ2-6	NA	14	TRBV5-1	CASSVRVGANVLTF	TGCGCCAGCAGTGTGAGGGTTGGGGCCAACGTCCTGACTTTC
NA	TRBJ2-1	TRBD2	16	TRBV6-2/TRBV6-3	CASSYSTSGAYNEQFF	TGTGCCAGCAGTTATTCGACTAGCGGGGCCTACAATGAGCAGTTCTTC
NA	TRBJ2-1	NA	19	TRBV2	CASTEGRAGSIPIYNEQFF	TGTGCCAGCACCGAGGGTCGGGCAGGCAGCATCCCGATCTACAATGAGCAGTTCTTC
NA	TRBJ2-3	NA	10	TRBV20-1	CSAPRDTQYF	TGCAGTGCTCCCAGGGATACGCAGTATTTT
once	TRBJ2-3	NA	15	TRBV5-4	CASSGGTGGTDTQYF	TGTGCCAGCAGCGGCGGGACTGGGGGCACAGATACGCAGTATTTT
NA	TRBJ1-4	NA	17	TRBV15	CATSRDLSGQVNEKLFF	TGTGCCACCAGCAGAGATCTCAGCGGCCAAGTTAATGAAAAACTGTTTTTT
NA	TRBJ2-1	TRBD2	14	TRBV7-9	CASSLSGSRLEQFF	TGTGCCAGCAGCTTAAGCGGGAGCCGCCTTGAGCAGTTCTTC
NA	TRBJ1-2	NA	13	TRBV27	CASSLLGAFGYTF	TGTGCCAGCAGTTTACTAGGGGCCTTTGGCTACACCTTC
NA	TRBJ2-2	TRBD1	15	TRBV19	CASSTTGSNTGELFF	TGTGCCAGTAGTACGACAGGGTCGAACACCGGGGAGCTGTTTTTT
NA	TRBJ1-1	TRBD1	18	TRBV28	CASLLRSYPGQMNTEAFF	TGTGCCAGCTTACTTCGATCGTATCCGGGACAGATGAACACTGAAGCTTTCTTT
NA	TRBJ1-1	TRBD1	13	TRBV28	CASRLNRGTEAFF	TGTGCCAGCAGACTGAACAGGGGAACTGAAGCTTTCTTT
NA	TRBJ2-5	TRBD2	15	TRBV7-9	CASRGLAGIQETQYF	TGTGCCAGCAGGGGACTAGCGGGGATTCAAGAGACCCAGTACTTC
NA	TRBJ1-6	NA	13	TRBV5-1	CASSIDSLSPLHF	TGCGCCAGCAGTATAGACTCCCTTTCACCCCTCCACTTT